Detailed here is one T cell receptor (beta chain). In the PCR, 60 Vbeta and 13 Jbeta primers were used. The method was immunoSEQ multiplex PCR; TCRdb's version includes in-frame clones alone and lacks a portion of them. Its table records some 41,000 clones. The data were obtained in a study of cytomegalovirus exposure and HLA in healthy donors. Trimming took off 0 bases at V and 3 bases at J, with 8 bases between the two ends. This CDR3 is 15 amino acids long. Germline V gives CDR1 LNHNV, CDR2 YYDKDF (reference sequence). The receptor was derived from a man in his thirties or forties in good health and CMV-seronegative. The chain recombines TRBV15 with TRBJ2-2; D is unclear. The sequenced material came from PBMCs. The CDR3 region has the DNA TGTGCCACCAGCAGAGATGGGCTCGACACCGGGGAGCTGTTTTTT. It yields the protein CATSRDGLDTGELFF.